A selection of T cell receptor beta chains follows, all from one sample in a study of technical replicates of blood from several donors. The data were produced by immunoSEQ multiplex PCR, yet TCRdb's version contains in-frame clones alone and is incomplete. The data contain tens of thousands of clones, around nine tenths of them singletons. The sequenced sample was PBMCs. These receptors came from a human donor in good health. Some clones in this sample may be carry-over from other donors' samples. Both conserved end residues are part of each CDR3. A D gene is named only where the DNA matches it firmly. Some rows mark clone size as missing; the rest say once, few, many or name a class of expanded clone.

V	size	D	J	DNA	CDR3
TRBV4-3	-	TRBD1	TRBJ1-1	TGCGCCAGCAGCAAAACAGGGGGGAACACTGAAGCTTTCTTT	CASSKTGGNTEAFF
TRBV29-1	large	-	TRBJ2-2	TGCAGCGTATTTACCGGGGCCGGGGAGCTGTTTTTT	CSVFTGAGELFF
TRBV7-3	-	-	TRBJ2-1	TGTGCCAGCAGCTTAAAAAGCGGGTCTATAAACAATGAGCAGTTCTTC	CASSLKSGSINNEQFF
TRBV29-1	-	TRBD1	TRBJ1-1	TGCAGCGTCAGGACAGGGGTAGGTACTGAAGCTTTCTTT	CSVRTGVGTEAFF
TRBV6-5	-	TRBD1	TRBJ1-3	TGTGCCAGCAGTTCTGGGACAGGGGGCAATGGAAACACCATATATTTT	CASSSGTGGNGNTIYF
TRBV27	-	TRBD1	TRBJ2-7	TGTGCCAGCAGTTCCCTTCTTACCTTGGGACAGGGAGGTTACGAGCAGTACTTC	CASSSLLTLGQGGYEQYF
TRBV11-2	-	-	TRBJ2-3	TGTGCCAGCAGCTTAGGCGGGAGCACAGATACGCAGTATTTT	CASSLGGSTDTQYF
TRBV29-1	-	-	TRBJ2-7	TGCAGCGTTGAAGATTGGCCGAAATACGAGCAGTACTTC	CSVEDWPKYEQYF
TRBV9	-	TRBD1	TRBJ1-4	TGTGCCAGCAGCGCGCCGGGACAGGGTAAAGAAAAACTGTTTTTT	CASSAPGQGKEKLFF
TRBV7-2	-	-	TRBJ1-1	TGTGCCAGCAGCGGATTCTCGGGGGTGAACACTGAAGCTTTCTTT	CASSGFSGVNTEAFF
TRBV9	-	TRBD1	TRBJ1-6	TGTGCCAGCAGCCCCACGACAGGGCTGGGGTCACCCCTCCACTTT	CASSPTTGLGSPLHF
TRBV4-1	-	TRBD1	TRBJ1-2	TGCGCCAGCAGCCGAGGACAGGGGGATTATGGCTACACCTTC	CASSRGQGDYGYTF
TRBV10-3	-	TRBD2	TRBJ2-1	TGTGCCATCAGTGAGTTAAGCGGGGGGGCCGTCAATGAGCAGTTCTTC	CAISELSGGAVNEQFF
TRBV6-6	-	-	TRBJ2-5	TGTGCCAGCAGTCTCACAGGGTCAGAGACCCAGTACTTC	CASSLTGSETQYF
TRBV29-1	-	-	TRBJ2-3	TGCAGCGTTGCGAGCGGTACCACAGATACGCAGTATTTT	CSVASGTTDTQYF
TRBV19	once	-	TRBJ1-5	TGTGCCAGTAGTCCACTTCCAGGGCATAGCAATCAGCCCCAGCATTTT	CASSPLPGHSNQPQHF
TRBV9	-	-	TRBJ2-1	TGTGCCAGCAGCGTAGGGTCCAGCTACAATGAGCAGTTCTTC	CASSVGSSYNEQFF
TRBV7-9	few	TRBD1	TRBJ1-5	TGTGCCAGCAGCTTACAGGGGACAGGGGATCAGCCCCAGCATTTT	CASSLQGTGDQPQHF
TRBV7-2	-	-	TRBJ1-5	TGTGCCAGCAGCCTTAACGGGGGGGGCCTGGGCAATCAGCCCCAGCATTTT	CASSLNGGGLGNQPQHF
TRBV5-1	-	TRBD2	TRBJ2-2	TGCGCCAGCAGAGGGTCTAGCGGAACCGGGGAGCTGTTTTTT	CASRGSSGTGELFF
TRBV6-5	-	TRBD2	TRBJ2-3	TGTGCCAGCAGTTACTCGATCTTCTTGGCGGGGGGGGTGAATTTT	CASSYSIFLAGGVNF
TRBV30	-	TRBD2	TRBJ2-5	TGTGCCTGGAGCGAAGGACTAGCGGGAGATTTAGAGACCCAGTACTTC	CAWSEGLAGDLETQYF
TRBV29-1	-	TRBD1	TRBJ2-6	TGCAGCGTTGCCGACAGGGTGAAGTCCTCCGGGGCCAACGTCCTGACTTTC	CSVADRVKSSGANVLTF
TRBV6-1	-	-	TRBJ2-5	TGTGCCAGCAGTGAAACTAGACTAGTCCCCAGAGAGACCCAGTACTTC	CASSETRLVPRETQYF
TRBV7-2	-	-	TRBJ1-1	TGTGCCAGCAGCCGCGACAGCCACACTGAAGCTTTCTTT	CASSRDSHTEAFF
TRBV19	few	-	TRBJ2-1	TGTGCCAGTAGTACCCCAGTCTCCTACAATGAGCAGTTCTTC	CASSTPVSYNEQFF
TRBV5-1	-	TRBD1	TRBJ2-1	TGCGCCAGCAGCGCCGGACAGGGAGACAATGAGCAGTTCTTC	CASSAGQGDNEQFF
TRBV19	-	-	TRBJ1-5	TGTGCCAGTAGTGTTGCAGGCCTTGGCAATCAGCCCCAGCATTTT	CASSVAGLGNQPQHF
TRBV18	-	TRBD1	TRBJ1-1	TGTGCCAGCTCACCTAGGGACAGGGTCGACACTGAAGCTTTCTTT	CASSPRDRVDTEAFF
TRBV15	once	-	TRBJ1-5	TGTGCCACCAGCAGAGATCAGGGTGTAACCTATCAGCCCCAGCATTTT	CATSRDQGVTYQPQHF
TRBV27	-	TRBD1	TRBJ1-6	TGTGCCGTCCGACAGGGGGCTAGGGATTCACCCCTCCACTTT	CAVRQGARDSPLHF
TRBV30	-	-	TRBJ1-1	TGTGCCTGGAGCCCGGGTAGCACTGAAGCTTTCTTT	CAWSPGSTEAFF
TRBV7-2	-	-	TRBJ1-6	TGTGCCAGCAGCTTAGTCGGTGGGCCCAGCAATTCACCCCTCCACTTT	CASSLVGGPSNSPLHF
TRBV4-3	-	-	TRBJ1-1	TGCGCCAGCAGCCACGCCGGGGGAGGCACTGAAGCTTTCTTT	CASSHAGGGTEAFF
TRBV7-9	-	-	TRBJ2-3	TGTGCCAGCAGCTTAGAGGGGCTGGATACGCAGTATTTT	CASSLEGLDTQYF
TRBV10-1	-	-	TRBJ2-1	TGCGCCAGCAGTGACCCTTGGGTAGGGGCGGTCTACAATGAGCAGTTCTTC	CASSDPWVGAVYNEQFF
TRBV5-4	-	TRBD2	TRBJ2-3	TGTGCCAGCAGCTTGAAGCGGGGAGGTAGCACAGATACGCAGTATTTT	CASSLKRGGSTDTQYF
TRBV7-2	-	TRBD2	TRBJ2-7	TGTGCCAGCAGCGCGGGACTAGCCCCCTACGAGCAGTACTTC	CASSAGLAPYEQYF
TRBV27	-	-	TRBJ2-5	TGTGCCAGCAGTTTAACAGGGCCCCTAGAGACCCAGTACTTC	CASSLTGPLETQYF
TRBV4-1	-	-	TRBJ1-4	TGCGCCAGCAGCCAAGGCCCCAGGGTATCCGGGACTAATGAAAAACTGTTTTTT	CASSQGPRVSGTNEKLFF
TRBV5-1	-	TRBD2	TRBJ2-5	TGCGCCAGCAGCTTGGCCAGCGGGACCCAAGAGACCCAGTACTTC	CASSLASGTQETQYF
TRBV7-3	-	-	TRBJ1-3	TGTGCCAGCAGCTTATCTGGGGGCGTAAGCTCTGGAAACACCATATATTTT	CASSLSGGVSSGNTIYF
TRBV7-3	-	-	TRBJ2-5	TGTGCCAGCAGCGGGCGGGGTAGGCTTGAGACCCAGTACTTC	CASSGRGRLETQYF
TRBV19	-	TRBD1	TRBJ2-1	TGTGCCAGTAGTAGCAGGGGGCTCCCCTACAATGAGCAGTTCTTC	CASSSRGLPYNEQFF
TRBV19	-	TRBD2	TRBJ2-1	TGTGCCAGTAAAGTTGGGGGACTAGCGTCCAATGAGCAGTTCTTC	CASKVGGLASNEQFF
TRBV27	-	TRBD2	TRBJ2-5	TGTGCCAGCCGTGCAGCGGGGGGGCGGATGAGGACCCAGTACTTC	CASRAAGGRMRTQYF
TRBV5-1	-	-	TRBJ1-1	TGCGCCAGCAGCTTGGCCAGTAAGTCTGAAGCTTTCTTT	CASSLASKSEAFF
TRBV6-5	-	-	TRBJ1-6	TGTGCCAGCGGGGTCGGACAGCTAAATTCACCCCTCCACTTT	CASGVGQLNSPLHF
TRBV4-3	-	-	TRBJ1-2	TGCGCCAGCAGCCAAGATAGGGAGGCCTCACAAGGCTACACCTTC	CASSQDREASQGYTF
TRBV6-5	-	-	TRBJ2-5	TGTGCCAGCAGCAACGGCGGACAAGGGGAGACCCAGTACTTC	CASSNGGQGETQYF
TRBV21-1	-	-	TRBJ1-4	TGTGCCAGCAGCAGGTCTGGCGAAAAACTGTTTTTT	CASSRSGEKLFF
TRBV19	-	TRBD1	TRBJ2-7	TGTGCCAGTAGTACGCCGGGACAGCTAACCTACGAGCAGTACTTC	CASSTPGQLTYEQYF
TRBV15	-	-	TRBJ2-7	TGTGCCACCAGCAGAGAAGAGACAGTCTACGAGCAGTACTTC	CATSREETVYEQYF
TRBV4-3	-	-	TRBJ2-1	TGCGCCAGCAGCCAAGATCTGGGGGCGTACAATGAGCAGTTCTTC	CASSQDLGAYNEQFF
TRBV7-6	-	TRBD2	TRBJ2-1	TGTGCCAGCAGCGCACCGGGACTAGCGGGAGGGCCTCTTGAGCAGTTCTTC	CASSAPGLAGGPLEQFF
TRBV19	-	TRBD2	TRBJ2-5	TGTGCCAGTAGTATAGGGTCGGGGGGGCGGGAGACCCAGTACTTC	CASSIGSGGRETQYF
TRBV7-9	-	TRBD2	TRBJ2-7	TGTGCCAGCAGCTCTGGACTAGCGGGGGCGAGCTCCTACGAGCAGTACTTC	CASSSGLAGASSYEQYF